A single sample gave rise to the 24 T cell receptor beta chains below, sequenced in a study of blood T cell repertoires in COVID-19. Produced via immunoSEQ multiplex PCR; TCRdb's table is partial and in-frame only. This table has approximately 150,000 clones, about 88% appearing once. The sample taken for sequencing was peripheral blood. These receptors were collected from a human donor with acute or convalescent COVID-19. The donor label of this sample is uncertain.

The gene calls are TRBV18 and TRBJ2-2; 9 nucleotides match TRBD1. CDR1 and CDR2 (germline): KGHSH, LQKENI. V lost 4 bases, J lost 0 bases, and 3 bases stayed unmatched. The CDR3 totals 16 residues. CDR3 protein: CASSLQGAANTGELFF. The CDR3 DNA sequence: TGTGCCAGCTCACTACAGGGGGCCGCGAACACCGGGGAGCTGTTTTTT. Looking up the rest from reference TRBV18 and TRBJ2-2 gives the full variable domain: NAGVMQNPRHLVRRRGQEARLRCSPMKGHSHVYWYRQLPEEGLKFMVYLQKENIIDESGMPKERFSAEFPKEGPSILRIQQVVRGDSAAYFCASSLQGAANTGELFFGEGSRLTVL.

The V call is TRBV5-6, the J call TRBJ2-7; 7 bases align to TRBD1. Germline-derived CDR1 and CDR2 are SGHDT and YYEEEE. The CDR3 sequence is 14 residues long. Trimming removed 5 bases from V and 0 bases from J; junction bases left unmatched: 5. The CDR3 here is CASRWGQSSYEQYF. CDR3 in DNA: TGTGCCAGCAGGTGGGGACAGAGCTCCTACGAGCAGTACTTC.

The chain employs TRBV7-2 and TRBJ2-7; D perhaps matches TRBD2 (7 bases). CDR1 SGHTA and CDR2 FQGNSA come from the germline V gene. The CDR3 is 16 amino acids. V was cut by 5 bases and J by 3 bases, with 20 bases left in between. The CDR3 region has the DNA TGTGCCAGCAGCCCTCATGGGGGGGGGCCGAGCTACGAGCAGTACGTC. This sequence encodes CASSPHGGGPSYEQYV.

The CDR3, as DNA: TGTGCCAGCAGCATGACAGGGGGTCAGGAAAGTGGCTACACCTTC. It is translated as CASSMTGGQESGYTF. This chain connects TRBV2 to TRBJ1-2; 9 nucleotides align to TRBD1. Germline CDR1 and CDR2: SNHLY and FYNNEI. The V gene end was trimmed by 6 bases and the J gene end by 7 bases; junction bases not matched to a gene: 12. CDR3 length: 15 amino acids. Variable domain in full (rest from reference TRBV2 and TRBJ1-2): EPEVTQTPSHQVTQMGQEVILRCVPISNHLYFYWYRQILGQKVEFLVSFYNNEISEKSEIFDDQFSVERPDGSNFTLKIRSTKLEDSAMYFCASSMTGGQESGYTFGSGTRLTVV.

This chain's CDR3 is CASSVDPGSSGYTF. Here the CDR3 DNA reads TGTGCCAGCAGCGTAGATCCGGGGTCGTCTGGCTACACCTTC. This sequence joins TRBV9 and TRBJ1-2; unclear D gene. The CDR3 spans 14 residues. V lost 0 bases to trimming and J lost 7 bases, with 13 bases between them. Germline loops: CDR1 SGDLS, CDR2 YYNGEE.

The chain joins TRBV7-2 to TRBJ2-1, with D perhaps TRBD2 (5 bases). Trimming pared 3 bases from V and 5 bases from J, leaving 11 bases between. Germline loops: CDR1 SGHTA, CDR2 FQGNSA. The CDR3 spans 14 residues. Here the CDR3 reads CASSFWTGDNEQFF. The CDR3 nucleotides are TGTGCCAGCAGCTTTTGGACTGGGGACAATGAGCAGTTCTTC.

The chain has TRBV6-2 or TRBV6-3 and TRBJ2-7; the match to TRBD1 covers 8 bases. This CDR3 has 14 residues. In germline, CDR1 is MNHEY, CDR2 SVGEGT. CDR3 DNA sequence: TGTGCCAGCAGTTCTCGGGACAGGATCTACGAGCGGTACGTC. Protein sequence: CASSSRDRIYERYV.

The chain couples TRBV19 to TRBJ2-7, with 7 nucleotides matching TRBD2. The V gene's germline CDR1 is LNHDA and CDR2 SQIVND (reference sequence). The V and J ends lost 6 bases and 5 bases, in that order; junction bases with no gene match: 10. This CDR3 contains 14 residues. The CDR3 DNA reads TGTGCCAGTAGCAGTCGGGCGGGAGCCAACGAGCAGTACGTC. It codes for CASSSRAGANEQYV.

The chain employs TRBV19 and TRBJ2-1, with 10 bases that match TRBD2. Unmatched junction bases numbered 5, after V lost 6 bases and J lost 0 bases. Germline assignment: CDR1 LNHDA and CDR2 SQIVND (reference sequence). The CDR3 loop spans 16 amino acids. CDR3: CASRTRLAGSYNEQFF. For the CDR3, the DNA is TGTGCCAGTAGGACCAGACTAGCGGGCTCCTACAATGAGCAGTTCTTC.

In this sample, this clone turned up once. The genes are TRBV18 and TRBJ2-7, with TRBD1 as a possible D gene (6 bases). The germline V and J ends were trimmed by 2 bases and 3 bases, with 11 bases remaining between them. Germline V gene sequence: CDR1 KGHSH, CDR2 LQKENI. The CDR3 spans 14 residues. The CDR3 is CASSPNEGDYEQYF. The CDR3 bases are TGTGCCAGCTCACCAAACGAGGGGGACTACGAGCAGTACTTC.

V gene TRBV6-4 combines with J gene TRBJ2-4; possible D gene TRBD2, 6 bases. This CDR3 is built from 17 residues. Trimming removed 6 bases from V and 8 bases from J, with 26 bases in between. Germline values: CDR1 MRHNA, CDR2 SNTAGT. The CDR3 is CASRLTSFLAERDIQYF. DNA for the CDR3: TGTGCCAGCAGGCTGACTAGTTTTTTGGCGGAAAGGGACATTCAGTACTTC.

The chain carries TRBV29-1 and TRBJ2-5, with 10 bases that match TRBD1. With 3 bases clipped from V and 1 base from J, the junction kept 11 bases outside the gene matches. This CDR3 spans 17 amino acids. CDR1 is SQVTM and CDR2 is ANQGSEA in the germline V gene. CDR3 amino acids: CSVETPAWDRGQETQYF. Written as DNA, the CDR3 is TGCAGCGTTGAGACACCTGCTTGGGACAGGGGCCAAGAGACCCAGTACTTC.

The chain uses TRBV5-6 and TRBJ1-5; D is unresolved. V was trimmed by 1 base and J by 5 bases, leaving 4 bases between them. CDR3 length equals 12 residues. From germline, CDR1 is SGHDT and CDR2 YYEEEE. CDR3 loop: CASSLYDQPQHF. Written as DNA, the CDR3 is TGTGCCAGCAGCTTGTATGATCAGCCCCAGCATTTT.

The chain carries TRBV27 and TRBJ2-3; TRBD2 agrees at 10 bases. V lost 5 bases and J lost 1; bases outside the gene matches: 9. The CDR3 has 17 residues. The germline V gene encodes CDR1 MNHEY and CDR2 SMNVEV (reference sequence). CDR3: CASSPTLTSGGTDTQYF. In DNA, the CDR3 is TGTGCCAGCAGTCCCACCCTAACTAGCGGGGGCACAGATACGCAGTATTTT.

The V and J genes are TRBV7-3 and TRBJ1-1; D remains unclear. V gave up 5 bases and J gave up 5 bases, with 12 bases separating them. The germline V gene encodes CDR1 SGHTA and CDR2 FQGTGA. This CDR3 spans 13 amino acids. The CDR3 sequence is CASSPVSLTEAFF. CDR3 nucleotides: TGTGCCAGCAGCCCGGTTTCTTTGACTGAAGCTTTCTTT.

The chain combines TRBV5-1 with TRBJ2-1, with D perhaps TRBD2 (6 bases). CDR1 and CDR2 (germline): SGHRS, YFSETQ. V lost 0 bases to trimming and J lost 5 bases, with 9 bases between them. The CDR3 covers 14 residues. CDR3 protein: CASSLAGGDNEQFF. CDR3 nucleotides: TGCGCCAGCAGCTTGGCGGGCGGGGACAATGAGCAGTTCTTC.

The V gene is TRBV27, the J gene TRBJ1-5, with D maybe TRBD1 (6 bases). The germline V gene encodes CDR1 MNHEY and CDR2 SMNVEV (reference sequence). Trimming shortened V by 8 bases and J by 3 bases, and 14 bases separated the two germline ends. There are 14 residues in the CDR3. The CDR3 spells CASSRGDNNQPQHF. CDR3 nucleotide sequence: TGTGCCAGCTCCCGAGGGGACAACAATCAGCCCCAGCATTTT.

This chain's CDR3 is CASSQGMDRGSQGYTF. CDR3 nucleotide sequence: TGTGCCAGCAGCCAAGGAATGGACAGGGGTTCGCAAGGCTACACCTTC. The chain couples TRBV4-2 to TRBJ1-2, with TRBD1 identical over 9 bases. The CDR3 consists of 16 residues. Germline assignment: CDR1 LGHNA and CDR2 YNFKEQ. J gave up 8 bases and V 1 base, and 11 bases lay outside the gene matches.

The CDR3 DNA reads TGTGCCAGCTCACTGACCAATAGCGGGAGAGGGAGGAATGAGCAGTTCTTC. Residues: CASSLTNSGRGRNEQFF. This chain connects TRBV18 to TRBJ2-1; 9 positions match TRBD2. After removal of 4 bases from V and 7 bases from J, the junction contained 14 bases not matched to a gene. CDR3 length equals 17 residues. Germline CDR1 KGHSH, CDR2 LQKENI. The full variable domain, in which reference TRBV18 and TRBJ2-1 provide the parts outside the CDR3, is NAGVMQNPRHLVRRRGQEARLRCSPMKGHSHVYWYRQLPEEGLKFMVYLQKENIIDESGMPKERFSAEFPKEGPSILRIQQVVRGDSAAYFCASSLTNSGRGRNEQFFGPGTRLTVL.

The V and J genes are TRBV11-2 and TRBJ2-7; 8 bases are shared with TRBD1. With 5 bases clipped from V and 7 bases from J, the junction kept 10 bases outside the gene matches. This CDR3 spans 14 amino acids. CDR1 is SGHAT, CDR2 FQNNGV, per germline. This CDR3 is CASSLIQGAWEQYV. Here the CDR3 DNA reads TGTGCCAGCAGCCTTATCCAGGGGGCCTGGGAGCAGTACGTC.

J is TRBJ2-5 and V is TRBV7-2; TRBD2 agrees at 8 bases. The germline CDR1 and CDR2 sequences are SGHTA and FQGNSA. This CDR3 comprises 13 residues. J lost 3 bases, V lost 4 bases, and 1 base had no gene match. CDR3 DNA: TGTGCCAGCAGCTGGGGACTAGAAGAGACCCAGTACTTC. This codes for CASSWGLEETQYF.

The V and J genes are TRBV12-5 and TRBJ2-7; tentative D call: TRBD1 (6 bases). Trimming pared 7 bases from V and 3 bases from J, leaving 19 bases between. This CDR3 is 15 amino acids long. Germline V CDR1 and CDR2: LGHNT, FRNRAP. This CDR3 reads CASALHGQRNYEQYF. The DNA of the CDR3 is TGTGCTAGTGCCCTACACGGACAGAGGAACTACGAGCAGTACTTC.

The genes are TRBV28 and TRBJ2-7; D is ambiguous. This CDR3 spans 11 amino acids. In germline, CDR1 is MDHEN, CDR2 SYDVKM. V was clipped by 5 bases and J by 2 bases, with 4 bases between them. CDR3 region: CASSIAYEQYF. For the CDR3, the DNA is TGTGCCAGCAGTATCGCCTACGAGCAGTACTTC.

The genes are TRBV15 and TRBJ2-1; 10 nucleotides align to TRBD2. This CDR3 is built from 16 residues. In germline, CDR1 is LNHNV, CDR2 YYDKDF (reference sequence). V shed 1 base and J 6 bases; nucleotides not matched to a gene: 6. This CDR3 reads CATSRGRLAGANEQFF. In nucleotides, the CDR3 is TGTGCCACCAGCAGAGGCCGTCTAGCGGGAGCCAATGAGCAGTTCTTC.